This entry concerns a single T cell receptor (beta chain). These data come from a study of T cell responses to AZD1222 COVID-19 vaccine. The germline CDR1 and CDR2 sequences are SEHNR and FQNEAQ (reference sequence). CDR3 length equals 14 residues. With 6 bases removed from V and 3 bases from J, the gap between germline ends came to 15 bases. Only in-frame clones appear in the TCRdb table, and some are missing; sequencing was by immunoSEQ multiplex PCR. This sample has 100,000 to 150,000 clones, with around 86% found just once. The specimen comprised peripheral blood, sampled on day 0 of AZD1222 vaccination. This sequence joins TRBV7-9 and TRBJ2-7; D unclear. This TCR derives from an adult in good health. The CDR3 is CASRTDGRYYEQYF. The CDR3, as DNA: TGTGCCAGCAGAACAGATGGACGGTACTACGAGCAGTACTTC.